This entry concerns a single T cell receptor beta chain. V lost 6 bases and J 4 bases, leaving 10 bases between the germline ends. CDR3 length: 12 residues. The entry originates in a study of blood T cell repertoires in COVID-19. Study-level information: T cells, B-cell-depleted T cells, or PBMCs provided the cDNA or gDNA that served as material.

Libraries were prepared by immunoSEQ multiplex PCR; TCRdb keeps only in-frame clonotypes and omits some of them. This sample carries about 250,000 clones, roughly 80% of them seen once, and the ten largest clones take less than 5.5%. The sample taken for sequencing was peripheral blood. The receptor comes from a man aged 50-60 years with active or convalescent COVID-19. This rearrangement joins TRBV12-3 or TRBV12-4 to TRBJ2-7, with D possibly being TRBD1 (6 bases). The CDR3 sequence is CASSLDRYEQYF. The CDR3 DNA is TGTGCCAGCAGCTTGGACAGATACGAGCAGTACTTC.